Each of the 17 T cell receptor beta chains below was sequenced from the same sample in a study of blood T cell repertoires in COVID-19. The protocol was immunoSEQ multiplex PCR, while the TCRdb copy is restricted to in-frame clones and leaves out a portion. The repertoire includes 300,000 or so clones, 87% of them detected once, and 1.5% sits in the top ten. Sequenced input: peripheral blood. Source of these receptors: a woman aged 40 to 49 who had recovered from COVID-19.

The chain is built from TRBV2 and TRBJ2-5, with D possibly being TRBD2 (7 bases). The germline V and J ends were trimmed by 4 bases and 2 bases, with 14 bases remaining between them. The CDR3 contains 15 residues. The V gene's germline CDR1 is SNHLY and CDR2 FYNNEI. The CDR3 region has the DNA TGTGCCAGCAGTGGAGAGGGGGAGGGTCAAGAGACCCAGTACTTC. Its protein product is CASSGEGEGQETQYF.

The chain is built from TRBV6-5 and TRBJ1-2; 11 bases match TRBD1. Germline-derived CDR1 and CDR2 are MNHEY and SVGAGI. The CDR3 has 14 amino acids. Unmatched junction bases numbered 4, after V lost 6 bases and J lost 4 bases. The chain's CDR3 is CASSPGTGGYGYTF. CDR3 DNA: TGTGCCAGCAGCCCGGGGACAGGGGGCTATGGCTACACCTTC.

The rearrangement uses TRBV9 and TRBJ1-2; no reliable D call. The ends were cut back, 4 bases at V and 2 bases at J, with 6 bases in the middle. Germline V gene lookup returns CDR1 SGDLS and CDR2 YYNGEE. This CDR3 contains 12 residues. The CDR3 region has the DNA TGTGCCAGCAGCTCCACAAACTATGGCTACACCTTC. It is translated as CASSSTNYGYTF.

The CDR3 coding sequence is TGTGCCAGCAGCCTACAAAGTTTGGCCAGGGGTGAGGACGAGCAGTACTTC. Translation gives CASSLQSLARGEDEQYF. J is TRBJ2-7 and V is TRBV3-1 (or the pseudogene TRBV3-2); D might be TRBD1 (6 bases). V was trimmed by 4 bases and J by 5 bases, leaving 24 bases between them. The CDR3 contains 17 residues. Per the germline V gene, CDR1 is LGHDT and CDR2 is YNNKEL (reference sequence).

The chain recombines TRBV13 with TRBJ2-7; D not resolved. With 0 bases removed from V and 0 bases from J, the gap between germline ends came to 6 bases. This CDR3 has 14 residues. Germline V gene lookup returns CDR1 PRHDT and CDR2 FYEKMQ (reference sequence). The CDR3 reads CASSLGLSSYEQYF. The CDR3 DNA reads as TGTGCCAGCAGCTTAGGCCTAAGCTCCTACGAGCAGTACTTC.

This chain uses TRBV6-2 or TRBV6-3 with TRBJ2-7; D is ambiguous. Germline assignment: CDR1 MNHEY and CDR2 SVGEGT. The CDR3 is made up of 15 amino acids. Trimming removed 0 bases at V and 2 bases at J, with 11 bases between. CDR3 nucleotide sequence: TGTGCCAGCAGTTACTCGATCGCCAGTACCTACGAGCAGTACTTC. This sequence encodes CASSYSIASTYEQYF.

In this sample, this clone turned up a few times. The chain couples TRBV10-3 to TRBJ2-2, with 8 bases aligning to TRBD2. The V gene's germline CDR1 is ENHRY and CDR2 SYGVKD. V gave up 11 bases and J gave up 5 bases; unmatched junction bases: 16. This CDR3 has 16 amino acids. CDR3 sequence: CALRTSPRRGTGELFF. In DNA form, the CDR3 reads TGTGCCCTAAGGACTAGCCCAAGAAGGGGGACCGGGGAGCTGTTTTTT.

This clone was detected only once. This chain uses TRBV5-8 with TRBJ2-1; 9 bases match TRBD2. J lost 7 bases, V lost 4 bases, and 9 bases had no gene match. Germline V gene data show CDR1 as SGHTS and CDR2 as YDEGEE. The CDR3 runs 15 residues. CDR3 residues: CASSRRGGRGNEQFF. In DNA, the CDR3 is TGTGCCAGCAGCCGGCGGGGGGGCAGGGGAAATGAGCAGTTCTTC.

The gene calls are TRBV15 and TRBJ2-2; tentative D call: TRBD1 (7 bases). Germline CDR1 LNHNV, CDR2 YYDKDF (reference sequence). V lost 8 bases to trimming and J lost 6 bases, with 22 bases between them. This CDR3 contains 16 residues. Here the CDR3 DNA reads TGTGCCACCGGCCGGACAGGAGGGGGCCACCCCGGGGAGCTGTTTTTT. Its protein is CATGRTGGGHPGELFF.

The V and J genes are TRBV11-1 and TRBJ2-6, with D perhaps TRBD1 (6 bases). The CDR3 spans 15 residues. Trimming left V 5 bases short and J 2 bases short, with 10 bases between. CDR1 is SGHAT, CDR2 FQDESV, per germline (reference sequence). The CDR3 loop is CASSVHRAGANVLTF. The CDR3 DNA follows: TGTGCCAGCAGCGTCCACAGGGCTGGGGCCAACGTCCTGACTTTC.

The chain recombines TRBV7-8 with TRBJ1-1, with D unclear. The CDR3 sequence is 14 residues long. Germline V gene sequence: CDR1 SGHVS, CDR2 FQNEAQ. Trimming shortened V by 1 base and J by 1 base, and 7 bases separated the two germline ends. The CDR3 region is CASSLVGRNTEAFF. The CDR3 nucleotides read TGTGCCAGCAGCTTAGTTGGGAGGAACACTGAAGCTTTCTTT.

CDR3 coding DNA: TGTGCCTGGAGCCTACGGACAGGTTGGGACGAGCAGTACTTC. Protein sequence: CAWSLRTGWDEQYF. The rearrangement links TRBV30 to TRBJ2-7; TRBD1 matches 7 bases. Per the germline V gene, CDR1 is GTSNPN and CDR2 is SVGIG (reference sequence). There are 14 residues in the CDR3. V dropped 3 bases and J dropped 5; count of bases not matched to a gene: 10.

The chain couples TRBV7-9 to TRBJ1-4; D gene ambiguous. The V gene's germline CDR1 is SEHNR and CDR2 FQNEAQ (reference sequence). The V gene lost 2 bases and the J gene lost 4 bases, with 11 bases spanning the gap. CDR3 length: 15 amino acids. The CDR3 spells CASSLFQAINEKLFF. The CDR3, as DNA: TGTGCCAGCAGCTTATTCCAGGCCATTAATGAAAAACTGTTTTTT. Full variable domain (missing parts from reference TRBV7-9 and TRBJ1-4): DTGVSQNPRHKITKRGQNVTFRCDPISEHNRLYWYRQTLGQGPEFLTYFQNEAQLEKSRLLSDRFSAERPKGSFSTLEIQRTEQGDSAMYLCASSLFQAINEKLFFGSGTQLSVL.

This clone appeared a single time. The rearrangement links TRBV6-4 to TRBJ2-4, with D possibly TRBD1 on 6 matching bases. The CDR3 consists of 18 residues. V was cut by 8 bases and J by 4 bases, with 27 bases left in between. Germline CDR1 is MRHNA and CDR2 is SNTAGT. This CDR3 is CASRADPGQPSEKNIQYF. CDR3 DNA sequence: TGTGCCAGCCGAGCCGACCCAGGACAGCCGTCGGAAAAAAACATTCAGTACTTC.

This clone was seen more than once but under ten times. Here the CDR3 reads CASSEDRYEQYF. The CDR3 region has the DNA TGTGCCAGCTCAGAGGACAGATATGAGCAGTACTTC. V and J are TRBV2 and TRBJ2-7, with D possibly TRBD1 on 6 matching bases. CDR1 and CDR2 (germline): SNHLY, FYNNEI. The ends were cut back, 8 bases at V and 7 bases at J, with 15 bases in the middle. The CDR3 spans 12 residues.

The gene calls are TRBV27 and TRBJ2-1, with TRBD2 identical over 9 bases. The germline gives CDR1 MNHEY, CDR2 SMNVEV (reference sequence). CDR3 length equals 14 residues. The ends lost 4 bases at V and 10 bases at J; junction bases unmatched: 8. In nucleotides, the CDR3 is TGTGCCAGCAGTTGGGGCGGGGGGGTCGTCGAGCAGTTCTTC. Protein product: CASSWGGGVVEQFF.

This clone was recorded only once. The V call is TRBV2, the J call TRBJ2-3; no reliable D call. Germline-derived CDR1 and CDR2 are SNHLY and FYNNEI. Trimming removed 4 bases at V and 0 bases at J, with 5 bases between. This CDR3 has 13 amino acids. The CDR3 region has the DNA TGTGCCAGCAGTGGGCAGAGCACAGATACGCAGTATTTT. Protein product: CASSGQSTDTQYF.